This TCR beta chain derives from a study of CD8 T cells in Susac syndrome. Per the germline V gene, CDR1 is SNHLY and CDR2 is FYNNEI. V shed 6 bases and J shed 12 bases, with 15 bases lying between them. This CDR3 has 12 residues. Reverse transcription of roughly 0.45 to 1 ug RNA was performed with random hexamers. TCRdb used MiXCR to reprocess the immunoSEQ multiplex PCR reads, holding one entry per CDR3 protein. The repertoire consists of 250,000 to 300,000 distinct CDR3 sequences, with approximately 89% occurring once and the leading ten covering 0.18%. From blood CD8+ and CD4+ T cells, TCR beta sequences were generated. The multiple sclerosis controls, all treatment-naive patients, had relapsing-remitting disease that was stable or active. Negative isolation was applied to CD8+ and CD4+ T cells, and FACS enrichment was applied to TEMRA cells.

Sequencing input: CD8+ T cells from PBMCs. The chain carries TRBV2 and TRBJ2-1; D is uncertain. The receptor was derived from a human donor with multiple sclerosis. The CDR3 bases are TGTGCCAGCAGGACTCTTACCCATGCGCAGTTCTTC. Translated: CASRTLTHAQFF.